This TCR beta chain was identified during a study of CD8 T cell repertoires and HIV-1 epitope variants. Across the study: T cells were stimulated with Twenty-five Gag and Nef peptides separately. Control wells had CMV/EBV/flu peptides, negative Ebola AY9, or no peptide. An approximately nine-day culture received IL-2, IL-7 and IL-15 on days 3 and 7. Tested: three Gag epitope families, Nef HW9 and YT9.

Relative to its sample, this clone is medium-sized. Its antigen remains unknown. V lost 5 bases and J 4 bases, leaving 9 bases between the germline ends. The CDR3 sequence is 12 residues long. Germline V gene lookup returns CDR1 MDHEN and CDR2 SYDVKM. Using immunoSEQ multiplex PCR, the repertoire was profiled, and TCRdb retains in-frame clones only, with some absent. The sample includes under 6,500 clones, around 71% seen only once; the top ten take approximately 40%. This receptor was taken from a male donor with HIV. The rearrangement joins TRBV28 to TRBJ2-7; perhaps TRBD1 as D (6 bases). The sample comprised cultured CD8+ T cells derived from PBMCs. The CDR3 DNA follows: TGTGCCAGCAGTCGGACAGTATACGAGCAGTACTTC. It translates to CASSRTVYEQYF.